These T cell receptor beta chains were read from a single sample in a study of T-cell reconstitution after alpha-beta-depleted transplantation in children. TCRdb independently ran MiXCR on the PCR reads; one entry per CDR3 protein. The table has 500,000 or so distinct CDR3 sequences, 10% to 12% seen once; the top ten hold about 15%. The sample consisted of PBMCs, mostly from graft donor cells, taken 180 days after TCRalphabeta/CD19-depleted stem cell transplant. The receptors stem from a female patient between 2 and 15 years old who had a stem cell transplant for aplastic anemia, so the T cells may come from the graft donor. CDR3s include the opening cysteine and the closing phenylalanine or tryptophan. A D gene is named only where the DNA matches it firmly. Not all rows give a size; the values are once, few, many and, for expanded clones, a class.

D: -
size: many
V: TRBV29-1
J: TRBJ2-1
DNA: TGCAGCGTTTATGGTCGATCCCCTTGGAATGAGCAGTTCTTC
CDR3: CSVYGRSPWNEQFF

D: TRBD2
size: -
V: TRBV9
J: TRBJ2-7
DNA: TGTGCCAGCAGCCCGGGAGGGCACTACGAGCAGTACTTC
CDR3: CASSPGGHYEQYF

D: -
size: few
V: TRBV6-1
J: TRBJ1-1
DNA: TGTGCCAGCAGTGAAGCTCCGTACACTGAAGCTTTCTTT
CDR3: CASSEAPYTEAFF

D: TRBD1
size: few
V: TRBV7-2
J: TRBJ1-2
DNA: TGTGCCAGCAGCCTCGGACAGGCGGCAGGAGGCTACACCTTC
CDR3: CASSLGQAAGGYTF

D: -
size: -
V: TRBV7-2
J: TRBJ2-7
DNA: TGTGCCAGCAGCCATTCACAGGGCTACGAGCAGTACTTC
CDR3: CASSHSQGYEQYF

D: TRBD1
size: few
V: TRBV19
J: TRBJ2-1
DNA: TGTGCCAGTAGTATCCGGGACAGGGGCTGGGAGGGCTCCTACAATGAGCAGTTCTTC
CDR3: CASSIRDRGWEGSYNEQFF

D: TRBD1
size: few
V: TRBV5-5
J: TRBJ2-2
DNA: TGTGCCAGCAGGTGGGACAGGGTGACCGGGGAGCTGTTTTTT
CDR3: CASRWDRVTGELFF

D: -
size: few
V: TRBV20-1
J: TRBJ1-2
DNA: TGCAGTGCTAGAGGTTGGGGGCTGTATGGCTACACCTTC
CDR3: CSARGWGLYGYTF

D: TRBD1
size: many
V: TRBV29-1
J: TRBJ2-1
DNA: TGCAGCGTTGAGCAACAGGGGCGCCCCTACAATGAGCAGTTCTTC
CDR3: CSVEQQGRPYNEQFF

D: TRBD1
size: -
V: TRBV27
J: TRBJ1-5
DNA: TGTGCCAGCAGTCGAAATCCGGGACAGGGGCGTGTCAATAGCAATCAGCCCCAGCATTTT
CDR3: CASSRNPGQGRVNSNQPQHF

D: -
size: many
V: TRBV29-1
J: TRBJ2-1
DNA: TGCAGCGTTGAATATCCCCAGCGCGGTGAGCAGTTCTTC
CDR3: CSVEYPQRGEQFF

D: TRBD2
size: -
V: TRBV20-1
J: TRBJ2-3
DNA: TGCAGTGCTCCCAGGCATGGGGGAGGGCCCTTAGATACGCAGTATTTT
CDR3: CSAPRHGGGPLDTQYF

D: TRBD2
size: -
V: TRBV12-3/TRBV12-4
J: TRBJ2-2
DNA: TGTGCCAGCAGTTTAGTTTTAGCGGGGCTAAACCGAGGGAACACCGGGGAGCTGTTTTTT
CDR3: CASSLVLAGLNRGNTGELFF

D: TRBD2
size: -
V: TRBV29-1
J: TRBJ2-2
DNA: TGCAGCGTCTTAGCGGGAGGTACCGGGGAGCTGTTTTTT
CDR3: CSVLAGGTGELFF

D: -
size: -
V: TRBV29-1
J: TRBJ1-1
DNA: TGCAGCGTTGAGGTCAGGAAGGAGGTGAACACTGAAGCTTTCTTT
CDR3: CSVEVRKEVNTEAFF

D: -
size: -
V: TRBV5-5
J: TRBJ1-3
DNA: TGTGCCAGCAGCTTGACCAGGGGCTCTGGAAACACCATATATTTT
CDR3: CASSLTRGSGNTIYF

D: -
size: few
V: TRBV2
J: TRBJ2-3
DNA: TGTGCCAGCAGTGACCCAGATACGCAGTATTTT
CDR3: CASSDPDTQYF

D: -
size: many
V: TRBV29-1
J: TRBJ2-5
DNA: TGCAGCTTTATCGGCGGAGAGACCCAGTACTTC
CDR3: CSFIGGETQYF

D: -
size: few
V: TRBV18
J: TRBJ2-3
DNA: TGTGCCAGCTCACCTAAAAAGACGGTGACAGATACGCAGTATTTT
CDR3: CASSPKKTVTDTQYF

D: -
size: -
V: TRBV7-2
J: TRBJ1-5
DNA: TGTGCCAGCAGCTTAGATGGTCGCGGCCAGCCCCAGCATTTT
CDR3: CASSLDGRGQPQHF

D: TRBD1
size: few
V: TRBV7-9
J: TRBJ2-5
DNA: TGTGCCAGCAGCTTTTCTGGGACAGGGGAAGAGACCCAGTACTTC
CDR3: CASSFSGTGEETQYF

D: -
size: many
V: TRBV15
J: TRBJ2-5
DNA: TGTGCCACCAGCAGTCGACTATCGAAAGGCCAAGAGACCCAGTACTTC
CDR3: CATSSRLSKGQETQYF

D: TRBD1
size: -
V: TRBV5-1
J: TRBJ2-3
DNA: TGCGCCAGCAGCTTACAGGGGAATGCAGATACGCAGTATTTT
CDR3: CASSLQGNADTQYF

D: TRBD2
size: -
V: TRBV7-2
J: TRBJ2-7
DNA: TGTGCCAGCAGCTTAGAAGGGACTAGGGTCGGCGAGCAGTACTTC
CDR3: CASSLEGTRVGEQYF

D: -
size: -
V: TRBV9
J: TRBJ2-3
DNA: TGTGCCAGCGGGACGGGGTGGGACCCCACAGATACGCAGTATTTT
CDR3: CASGTGWDPTDTQYF

D: TRBD1
size: few
V: TRBV6-5
J: TRBJ1-1
DNA: TGTGCCAGCAGTTTTGGACAGGGGGCAGGTTTGAACACTGAAGCTTTCTTT
CDR3: CASSFGQGAGLNTEAFF

D: -
size: -
V: TRBV27
J: TRBJ1-6
DNA: TGTGCCAGCAGTTTATCCCGAGGGGGTTCACCCCTCCACTTT
CDR3: CASSLSRGGSPLHF